The 27 T cell receptor beta chains below were found in one sample sequenced in a study of blood T cell repertoires in COVID-19. TCRdb's table, derived via immunoSEQ multiplex PCR, lists solely in-frame clones and lacks some. The profile shows 95,000 to 120,000 clones, over 70% of them singletons. The sequencing input was peripheral blood. Source of these receptors: a man aged 50-60 years with acute or convalescent COVID-19.

CDR3 residues: CASSLGRSTDTQYF. In nucleotides, the CDR3 is TGTGCCAGCAGCTTAGGCAGAAGCACAGATACGCAGTATTTT. The V and J genes are TRBV7-6 and TRBJ2-3, with D hard to call. The CDR3 sequence is 14 residues long. The V end was cut by 1 base, the J end by 0 bases, with 5 bases between. Germline V gives CDR1 SGHVS, CDR2 FNYEAQ.

In this sample, this clone turned up a few times. The chain uses TRBV5-1 and TRBJ1-1; a weak D match, TRBD1 (6 bases). The CDR3 extends over 15 amino acids. V lost 0 bases and J 5 bases, leaving 14 bases between the germline ends. The V gene's germline CDR1 is SGHRS and CDR2 YFSETQ. The CDR3 reads CASSLAGVLGTEAFF. The CDR3 coding sequence is TGCGCCAGCAGCTTGGCAGGGGTCCTAGGGACTGAAGCTTTCTTT.

There are a few counts of this clone. The gene calls are TRBV10-3 and TRBJ1-2, with D possibly matching TRBD1 (5 bases). V lost 4 bases and J lost 4, with 13 bases in between. CDR3 size: 14 residues. Germline assignment: CDR1 ENHRY and CDR2 SYGVKD. Written as DNA, the CDR3 is TGTGCCATCAGTGTGGAGGGGTCGGGCTATGGCTACACCTTC. It specifies CAISVEGSGYGYTF.

In its sample, this clone was seen a few times. The CDR3 reads CASRGGNEQFF. The DNA of the CDR3 is TGCGCCAGCAGGGGGGGCAATGAGCAGTTCTTC. The genes are TRBV5-1 and TRBJ2-1; D is possibly TRBD2 (6 bases). The germline gives CDR1 SGHRS, CDR2 YFSETQ. Trimming cost V 5 bases and J 6 bases, with 6 bases left between them. The CDR3 contains 11 residues.

This clone was counted a few times. The genes are TRBV28 and TRBJ2-7, with 8 bases aligning to TRBD1. After removal of 6 bases from V and 4 bases from J, the junction contained 5 bases not matched to a gene. Germline-derived CDR1 and CDR2 are MDHEN and SYDVKM. This CDR3 has 13 residues. As DNA, the CDR3 is TGTGCCAGCAGGGCAACAGGGGGATACGAGCAGTACTTC. Protein sequence: CASRATGGYEQYF.

This clone showed up just a few times. The genes are TRBV6-1 and TRBJ2-7; TRBD1 matches 7 bases. After removal of 2 bases from V and 5 bases from J, the junction contained 12 bases not matched to a gene. This CDR3 has 16 residues. Germline V gene data show CDR1 as MNHNS and CDR2 as SASEGT. CDR3 bases: TGTGCCAGCAGTGAATTGGGCCCCGAGACAGGGAACGAGCAGTACTTC. Encoded protein: CASSELGPETGNEQYF.

This clone was detected once. The rearrangement uses TRBV3-1 (or the pseudogene TRBV3-2) and TRBJ2-5; D is unclear. The CDR3 is made up of 14 amino acids. Looked up from germline, CDR1 is LGHDT and CDR2 is YNNKEL (reference sequence). Trimming shortened V by 0 bases and J by 4 bases, and 9 bases separated the two germline ends. The CDR3 spells CASSQDSGPETQYF. For the CDR3, the DNA is TGTGCCAGCAGCCAAGACAGTGGTCCAGAGACCCAGTACTTC.

The chain recombines TRBV11-2 with TRBJ1-1; the D gene is possibly TRBD1 (5 bases). Trimming shortened V by 2 bases and J by 1 base, and 11 bases separated the two germline ends. The CDR3 length is 15 residues. In germline, CDR1 is SGHAT, CDR2 FQNNGV. CDR3 region: CASSLWGGTNTEAFF. The CDR3 DNA reads as TGTGCCAGCAGCTTATGGGGGGGGACGAACACTGAAGCTTTCTTT. The variable domain in full, completed from reference TRBV11-2 and TRBJ1-1, reads EAGVAQSPRYKIIEKRQSVAFWCNPISGHATLYWYQQILGQGPKLLIQFQNNGVVDDSQLPKDRFSAERLKGVDSTLKIQPAKLEDSAVYLCASSLWGGTNTEAFFGQGTRLTVV.

This chain uses TRBV3-1 (or the pseudogene TRBV3-2) with TRBJ2-3, with TRBD2 matching 9 bases. Germline CDR1 is LGHDT and CDR2 is YNNKEL (reference sequence). V dropped 0 bases and J dropped 0; count of bases not matched to a gene: 4. The CDR3 has 17 amino acids. The CDR3 nucleotides are TGTGCCAGCAGCCAAGAGAGGCTAGCGGGAAGCACAGATACGCAGTATTTT. Translation gives CASSQERLAGSTDTQYF.

The chain has TRBV21-1 and TRBJ2-1; the DNA was not used to check the table's D call, TRBD1. TRBV21-1 is a pseudogene locus. CDR3 length: 15 amino acids. The CDR3, as DNA: TGTGCCAGCAAATACGGGGACAGGGGAGGGGATGAGCAGTTCTTC. Translating it yields CASKYGDRGGDEQFF.

This chain connects TRBV11-2 to TRBJ2-7, with 7 bases identical to TRBD2. Germline V CDR1 and CDR2: SGHAT, FQNNGV. J lost 5 bases, V lost 5 bases, and 9 bases had no gene match. CDR3 length: 14 amino acids. DNA of the CDR3: TGTGCCAGCAGCCTTTGGCGGGGGACCCACGAGCAGTACGTC. Residues: CASSLWRGTHEQYV.

The J gene is TRBJ2-5, the V gene TRBV7-6, with 10 nucleotides matching TRBD2. Per the germline V gene, CDR1 is SGHVS and CDR2 is FNYEAQ. The V and J ends lost 7 bases and 5 bases, in that order; junction bases with no gene match: 7. CDR3 length: 14 amino acids. CDR3 region: CASTKRGGLETQYF. CDR3 bases: TGTGCCAGCACTAAGCGGGGGGGCTTGGAGACCCAGTACTTC.

The chain links TRBV7-3 to TRBJ2-1; TRBD1 agrees at 9 bases. V lost 8 bases, J lost 7 bases, and 9 bases stayed unmatched. This CDR3 spans 14 amino acids. The V gene's germline CDR1 is SGHTA and CDR2 FQGTGA. CDR3: CASCRGTGSNEQFF. The CDR3 coding sequence is TGTGCCAGCTGCAGGGGGACAGGGTCAAATGAGCAGTTCTTC. The full variable domain, with the rest looked up from reference TRBV7-3 and TRBJ2-1, is GAGVSQTPSNKVTEKGKYVELRCDPISGHTALYWYRQSLGQGPEFLIYFQGTGAADDSGLPNDRFFAVRPEGSVSTLKIQRTERGDSAVYLCASCRGTGSNEQFFGPGTRLTVL.

V is TRBV28 and J is TRBJ1-1; D is perhaps TRBD1 (6 bases). Germline V CDR1 and CDR2: MDHEN, SYDVKM. This CDR3 spans 13 amino acids. V was cut by 3 bases and J by 10 bases, with 15 bases left in between. CDR3 region: CASSLRRGSGAFF. The CDR3 nucleotides are TGTGCCAGCAGTTTGAGAAGGGGGTCGGGAGCTTTCTTT. The full variable domain, rest sourced from reference TRBV28 and TRBJ1-1, is DVKVTQSSRYLVKRTGEKVFLECVQDMDHENMFWYRQDPGLGLRLIYFSYDVKMKEKGDIPEGYSVSREKKERFSLILESASTNQTSMYLCASSLRRGSGAFFGQGTRLTVV.

The rearrangement uses TRBV3-1 (or the pseudogene TRBV3-2) and TRBJ2-2; D not certain. V gave up 1 base and J gave up 1 base, with 13 bases separating them. The CDR3 consists of 17 residues. Germline V CDR1 and CDR2: LGHDT, YNNKEL (reference sequence). In DNA form, the CDR3 reads TGTGCCAGCAGCCAAGTCGTGGGCACATTGAACACCGGGGAGCTGTTTTTT. It encodes CASSQVVGTLNTGELFF.

This chain uses TRBV10-2 with TRBJ1-5, with 7 bases that match TRBD1. After removal of 6 bases from V and 6 bases from J, the junction contained 11 bases not matched to a gene. Germline CDR1 reads WSHSY; CDR2 reads SAAADI. The CDR3 extends over 15 amino acids. For the CDR3, the DNA is TGCGCCAGCAGCTCCGGCGACAGGGTGGTTCAGCCCCAGCATTTT. The encoded protein is CASSSGDRVVQPQHF.

The rearrangement links TRBV12-3 or TRBV12-4 to TRBJ2-4, with D perhaps matching TRBD1 (7 bases). This CDR3 has 13 amino acids. V was clipped by 5 bases and J by 8 bases, with 13 bases between them. In DNA form, the CDR3 reads TGTGCCAGCAGTCGTCAGGGGGAGGACATTCAGTACTTC. Its protein product is CASSRQGEDIQYF.

This clone was picked up a small number of times. The same CDR3 arises from other DNA sequences in this sample as well. The chain employs TRBV5-1 and TRBJ1-2; D is possibly TRBD1 (6 bases). Germline CDR1 and CDR2: SGHRS and YFSETQ. There are 12 residues in the CDR3. Trimming left V 1 base short and J 8 bases short, with 9 bases between. CDR3 loop: CASSLSGEGYTF. The CDR3 DNA is TGCGCCAGCAGCTTGTCAGGGGAAGGCTACACCTTC.

This clone was recorded only once. One base away lies a much larger clone, so this may be a sequencing read error. CDR3 DNA: TGTGCCAGCAGTCGACAGCTCTCTGGAAACACCATATATTTT. Translation: CASSRQLSGNTIYF. V gene TRBV6-2 or TRBV6-3 combines with J gene TRBJ1-3, with D tentatively TRBD1 (5 bases). This CDR3 comprises 14 residues. Germline V lookup: CDR1 MNHEY, CDR2 SVGEGT. Trimming removed 5 bases from V and 0 bases from J, with 8 bases in between.

This clone was counted a single time. This chain uses TRBV9 with TRBJ1-3; 9 bases align to TRBD1. This CDR3 comprises 17 residues. The trim removed 0 bases at V and 4 bases at J, leaving 8 bases unmatched. Germline V gene data show CDR1 as SGDLS and CDR2 as YYNGEE. This chain's CDR3 is CASSVDLGTGHGNTIYF. The CDR3 nucleotides read TGTGCCAGCAGCGTAGATCTGGGGACAGGGCACGGAAACACCATATATTTT. The whole variable domain, filled in from reference TRBV9 and TRBJ1-3, reads DSGVTQTPKHLITATGQRVTLRCSPRSGDLSVYWYQQSLDQGLQFLIQYYNGEERAKGNILERFSAQQFPDLHSELNLSSLELGDSALYFCASSVDLGTGHGNTIYFGEGSWLTVV.

This clone has just one count. The chain has TRBV23-1 and TRBJ2-7, with D maybe TRBD2 (7 bases). TRBV23-1 is recorded as an ORF, its role being uncertain. The length of the CDR3 is 15 residues. The V end was cut by 8 bases, the J end by 3 bases, with 20 bases between. CDR3 amino acids: CASASWKGGCYEQYV. The CDR3 DNA follows: TGCGCCAGCGCCTCCTGGAAGGGGGGGTGCTACGAGCAGTACGTC.

V usage is TRBV5-6 and J usage is TRBJ1-1; weak D call: TRBD1 (6 bases). Deletions cut 3 bases from V and 6 bases from J, with 18 bases between. Germline assignment: CDR1 SGHDT and CDR2 YYEEEE. The CDR3 has 15 amino acids. Here the CDR3 DNA reads TGTGCCAGCAGCTCCCCTCACAGGGCGGGCCCTGAAGCTTTCTTT. Its protein product is CASSSPHRAGPEAFF.

This clone is a singleton in its sample. In nucleotides, the CDR3 is TGTGCCAGCAGCTCCACGGGAAGAGGGGGCGCTCAGAATGAGCAGTTCTTC. Translating it yields CASSSTGRGGAQNEQFF. V and J are TRBV7-3 and TRBJ2-1; 7 positions agree with TRBD1. This CDR3 has 17 amino acids. The V gene end was trimmed by 4 bases and the J gene end by 7 bases; junction bases not matched to a gene: 16. CDR1 SGHTA and CDR2 FQGTGA come from the germline V gene.

The chain is built from TRBV28 and TRBJ1-5; TRBD1 agrees at 8 bases. The trim removed 4 bases at V and 2 bases at J, leaving 7 bases unmatched. Germline-derived CDR1 and CDR2 are MDHEN and SYDVKM. This CDR3 has 16 amino acids. Here the CDR3 reads CASSSAGGAGNQPQHF. The CDR3 bases are TGTGCCAGCAGTTCGGCAGGGGGCGCGGGCAATCAGCCCCAGCATTTT.

This sequence joins TRBV19 and TRBJ1-2; tentatively, D is TRBD1 (6 bases). The germline V gene encodes CDR1 LNHDA and CDR2 SQIVND (reference sequence). Trimming left V 3 bases short and J 4 bases short, with 9 bases between. CDR3 length: 13 amino acids. CDR3: CASSMGTTYGYTF. The CDR3 DNA sequence: TGTGCCAGTAGTATGGGGACAACCTATGGCTACACCTTC.

The rearrangement links TRBV28 to TRBJ2-6; 12 nucleotides match TRBD1. Germline V CDR1 and CDR2: MDHEN, SYDVKM. V lost 6 bases, J lost 0 bases, and 3 bases stayed unmatched. This CDR3 is built from 17 residues. The CDR3 DNA reads as TGTGCCAGCAGGGGGACAGGGGGCTCCTCTGGGGCCAACGTCCTGACTTTC. This translates into CASRGTGGSSGANVLTF.

V is TRBV3-1 (or the pseudogene TRBV3-2) and J is TRBJ1-3; 7 nucleotides match TRBD1. This CDR3 region has 14 residues. Germline trimming cut 6 bases from V and 2 bases from J; bases unmatched to any gene: 4. CDR1 is LGHDT and CDR2 is YNNKEL in the germline V gene (reference sequence). The CDR3 DNA reads as TGTGCCAGCAGTAACAGGGGAACTGGAAACACCATATATTTT. It yields the protein CASSNRGTGNTIYF.